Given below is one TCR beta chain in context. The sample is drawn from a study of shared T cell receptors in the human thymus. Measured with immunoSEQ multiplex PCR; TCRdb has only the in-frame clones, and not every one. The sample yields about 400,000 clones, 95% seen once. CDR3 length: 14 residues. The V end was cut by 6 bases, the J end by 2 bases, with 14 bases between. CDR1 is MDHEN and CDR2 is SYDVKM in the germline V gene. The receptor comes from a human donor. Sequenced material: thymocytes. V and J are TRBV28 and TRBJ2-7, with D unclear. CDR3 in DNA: TGTGCCAGCAGCGAGGCTCCCGGTACCTACGAGCAGTACTTC. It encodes CASSEAPGTYEQYF. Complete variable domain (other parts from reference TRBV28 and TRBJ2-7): DVKVTQSSRYLVKRTGEKVFLECVQDMDHENMFWYRQDPGLGLRLIYFSYDVKMKEKGDIPEGYSVSREKKERFSLILESASTNQTSMYLCASSEAPGTYEQYFGPGTRLTVT.